This T cell receptor beta chain originates from a study of T-cell reconstitution after alpha-beta-depleted transplantation in children. Findings of the study overall: A year had passed since transplant, and T-cell counts and diversity by then came mostly from newly produced T cells. Expanded clones from the graft, numbering several hundred, reportedly supplied alpha-beta T cells about two months after transplant. After transplant, high TCRbeta diversity at day 60 in some patients arose from surviving recipient T cells and thymic progenitors.

The CDR3 has 15 residues. Between the trimmed V and J ends, which lost 6 bases and 4 bases, there was a span of 17 bases. This clonotype was observed a handful of times. Its antigen is unknown. Using unique molecular identifiers, the investigators prepared the TCRbeta library. One entry per CDR3 protein results from TCRdb running MiXCR on the PCR reads. The table records 95,000 to 150,000 distinct CDR3 sequences, under 25% of them present only once. The rearrangement links TRBV12-3 or TRBV12-4 to TRBJ2-3; no definite D call. The sequencing here drew on PBMCs, mostly from graft donor cells, taken 180 days after TCRalphabeta/CD19-depleted stem cell transplant. This clonotype originated in a male patient between 2 and 10 years old who had a stem cell transplant for chronic granulomatous disease, so the T cells may come from the graft donor. The CDR3 reads CASSKNGAPADTQYF. In DNA, the CDR3 is TGTGCCAGCAGCAAGAACGGCGCCCCCGCAGATACGCAGTATTTT.